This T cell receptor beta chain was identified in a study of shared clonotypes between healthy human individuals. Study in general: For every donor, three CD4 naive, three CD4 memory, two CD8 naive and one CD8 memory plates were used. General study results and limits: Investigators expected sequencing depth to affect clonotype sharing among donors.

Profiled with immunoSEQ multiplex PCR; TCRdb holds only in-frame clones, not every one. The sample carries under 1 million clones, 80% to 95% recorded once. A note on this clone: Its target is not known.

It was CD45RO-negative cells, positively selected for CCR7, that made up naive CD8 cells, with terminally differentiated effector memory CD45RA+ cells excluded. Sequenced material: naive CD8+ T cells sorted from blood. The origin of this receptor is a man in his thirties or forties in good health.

CDR3 in amino acids: CASGGLAVHPGTGELFF. DNA for the CDR3: TGTGCCAGCGGGGGACTAGCGGTTCACCCTGGGACCGGGGAGCTGTTTTTT. The chain carries TRBV25-1 and TRBJ2-2; 11 bases are a match to TRBD2. The germline V gene has CDR1 MGHDK and CDR2 SYGVNS. The CDR3 length is 17 residues. Trimming removed 8 bases from V and 5 bases from J; junction bases left unmatched: 13.